This T cell receptor beta chain was captured in a study of T cell responses to AZD1222 COVID-19 vaccine. CDR1 SNHLY and CDR2 FYNNEI come from the germline V gene. Trimming removed 4 bases at V and 4 bases at J, with 8 bases between. This CDR3 spans 13 amino acids. Method: immunoSEQ multiplex PCR; TCRdb's copy keeps in-frame clones and lacks some. There are over 100,000 clones in the sample; roughly 80% occur only once, and around a tenth lies in the top ten. The specimen comprised peripheral blood, sampled on day 0 of AZD1222 vaccination. This chain uses TRBV2 with TRBJ1-3; D gene uncertain. This clonotype was obtained from an adult in good health. The CDR3 loop reads CASSGGWGNTIYF. The CDR3 nucleotides are TGTGCCAGCAGTGGTGGTTGGGGAAACACCATATATTTT. Based on the CDR3 plus reference TRBV2 and TRBJ1-3, the full variable domain is EPEVTQTPSHQVTQMGQEVILRCVPISNHLYFYWYRQILGQKVEFLVSFYNNEISEKSEIFDDQFSVERPDGSNFTLKIRSTKLEDSAMYFCASSGGWGNTIYFGEGSWLTVV.